This TCR beta chain was observed in a study of T cell changes during pregnancy in multiple sclerosis. Trimming stripped 1 base from V and 0 bases from J, with 10 bases between. CDR1 SNHLY and CDR2 FYNNEI come from the germline V gene. The CDR3 consists of 16 residues. The table came from immunoSEQ multiplex PCR; TCRdb's copy has only in-frame clones and leaves some out. The table lists 30,000 to 35,000 clones, about 89% of them singletons. The chain combines TRBV2 with TRBJ1-3; D is undetermined. Sample: CD8+ T cells from peripheral blood mononuclear cells, taken before pregnancy. This TCR was sampled from a female donor with multiple sclerosis, enrolled in a pregnancy study. The CDR3 loop reads CASSEVIYSSGNTIYF. CDR3 coding DNA: TGTGCCAGCAGTGAAGTTATTTACAGCTCTGGAAACACCATATATTTT.